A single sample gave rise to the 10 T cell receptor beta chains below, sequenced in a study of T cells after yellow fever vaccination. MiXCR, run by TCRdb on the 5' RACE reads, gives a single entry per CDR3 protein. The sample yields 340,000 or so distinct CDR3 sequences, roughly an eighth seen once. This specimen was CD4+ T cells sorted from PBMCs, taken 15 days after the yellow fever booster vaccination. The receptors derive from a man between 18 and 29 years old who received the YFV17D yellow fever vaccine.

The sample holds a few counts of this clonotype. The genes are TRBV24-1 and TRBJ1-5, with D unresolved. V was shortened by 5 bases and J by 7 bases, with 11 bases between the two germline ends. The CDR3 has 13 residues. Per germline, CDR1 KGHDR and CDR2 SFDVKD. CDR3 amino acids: CATSVSGEQPQHF. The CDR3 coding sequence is TGTGCCACCAGTGTTTCCGGGGAGCAGCCCCAGCATTTT.

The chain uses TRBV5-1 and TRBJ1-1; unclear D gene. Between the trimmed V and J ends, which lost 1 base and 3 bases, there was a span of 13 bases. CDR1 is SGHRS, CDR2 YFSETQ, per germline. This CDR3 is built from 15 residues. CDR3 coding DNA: TGCGCCAGCAGCTTGTCCGGGAATTGGGACACTGAAGCTTTCTTT. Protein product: CASSLSGNWDTEAFF.

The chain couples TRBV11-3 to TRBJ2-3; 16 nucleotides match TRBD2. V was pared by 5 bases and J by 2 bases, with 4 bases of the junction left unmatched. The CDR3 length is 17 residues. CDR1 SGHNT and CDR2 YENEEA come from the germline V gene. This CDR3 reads CASSPGLAGGFTDTQYF. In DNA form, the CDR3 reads TGTGCCAGCAGCCCGGGACTAGCGGGGGGGTTCACAGATACGCAGTATTTT.

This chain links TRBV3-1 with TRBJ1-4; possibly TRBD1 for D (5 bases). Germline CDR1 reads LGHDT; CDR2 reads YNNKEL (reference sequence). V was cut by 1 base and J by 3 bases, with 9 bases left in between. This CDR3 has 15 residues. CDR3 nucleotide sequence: TGTGCCAGCAGCCAAGGACCGGGGGCTAATGAAAAACTGTTTTTT. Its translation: CASSQGPGANEKLFF.

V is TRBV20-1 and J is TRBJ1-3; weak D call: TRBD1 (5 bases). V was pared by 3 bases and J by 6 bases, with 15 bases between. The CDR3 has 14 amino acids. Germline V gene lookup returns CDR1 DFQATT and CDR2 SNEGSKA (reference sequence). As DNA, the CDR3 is TGCAGTGCTAGGGTTTATGGGGGGTTAAACACCATATATTTT. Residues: CSARVYGGLNTIYF.

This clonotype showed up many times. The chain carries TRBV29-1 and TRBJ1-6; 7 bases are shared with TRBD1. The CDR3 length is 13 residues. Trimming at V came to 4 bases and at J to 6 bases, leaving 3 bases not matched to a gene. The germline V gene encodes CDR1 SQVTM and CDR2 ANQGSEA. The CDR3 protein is CSVGQGGNSPLHF. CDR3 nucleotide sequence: TGCAGCGTTGGACAGGGTGGTAATTCACCCCTCCACTTT.

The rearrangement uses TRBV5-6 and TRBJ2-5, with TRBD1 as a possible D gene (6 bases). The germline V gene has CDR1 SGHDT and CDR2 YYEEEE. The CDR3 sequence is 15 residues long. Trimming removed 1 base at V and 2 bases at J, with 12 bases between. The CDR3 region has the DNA TGTGCCAGCAGCTTGCCGGGACACCAACAAGAGACCCAGTACTTC. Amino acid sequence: CASSLPGHQQETQYF.

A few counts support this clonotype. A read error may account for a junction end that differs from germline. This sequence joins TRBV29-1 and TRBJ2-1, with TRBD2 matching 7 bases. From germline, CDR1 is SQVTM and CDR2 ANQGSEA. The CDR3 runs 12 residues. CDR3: CSVGGFLNEQFF. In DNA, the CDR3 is TGTAGCGTCGGGGGGTTCTTAAATGAGCAGTTCTTC.

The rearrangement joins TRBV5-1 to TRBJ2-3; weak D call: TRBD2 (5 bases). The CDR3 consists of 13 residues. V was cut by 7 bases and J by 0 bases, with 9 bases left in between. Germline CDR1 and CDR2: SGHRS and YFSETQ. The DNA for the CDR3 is TGCGCCAGCGTACGGACTAGCACAGATACGCAGTATTTT. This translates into CASVRTSTDTQYF.

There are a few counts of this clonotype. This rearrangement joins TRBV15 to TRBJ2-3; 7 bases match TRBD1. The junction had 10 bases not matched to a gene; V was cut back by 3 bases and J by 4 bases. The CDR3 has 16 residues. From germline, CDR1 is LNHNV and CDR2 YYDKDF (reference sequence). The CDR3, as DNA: TGTGCCACCAGCAGGGAACCTTACAGGGGCCCAGATACGCAGTATTTT. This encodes CATSREPYRGPDTQYF.